This T cell receptor (beta chain) derives from a study of blood T cells in healthy people across ages. A minimum of 7 million PBMCs was isolated per sample. A sample-barcoded 5' primer and a J-beta primer mix were used in a second PCR of roughly 6 to 11 cycles. Each CDR3 protein is one row after TCRdb ran MiXCR on the 5' RACE reads. The sample lists 1.4 million to 1.5 million distinct CDR3 sequences; 42% were seen once. This clonotype has a single count. Its antigen is unidentified. Whole-study findings and limits: Aged donors had fewer naive CD4+ cells and lower diversity than long-lived donors. With age, beta diversity per million T cells declined roughly linearly, significantly by 40.

The source material was blood. The clonotype comes from a woman between 18 and 29 years old in good health.

Here the CDR3 reads CASRPTTGGRQPQHF. The CDR3 nucleotides read TGTGCCAGCAGACCCACGACCGGGGGGCGTCAGCCCCAGCATTTT. The chain links TRBV28 to TRBJ1-5; D is perhaps TRBD1 (6 bases). CDR3 size: 15 residues. In germline, CDR1 is MDHEN, CDR2 SYDVKM. The V and J ends lost 6 bases and 6 bases respectively, with 18 bases between them.